The entry below gives a single T cell receptor beta chain sequence along with its context. Its antigen is not known. Amplified TCR beta CDR3 regions derived from RNA transcripts. A first-round RT-PCR of the TCR CDR3 used the HTBI primer set. MiXCR was run by TCRdb on the multiplex PCR reads, yielding one entry per CDR3 protein. Of some 200,000 distinct CDR3 sequences listed, about a sixth are singletons. This specimen belongs to a study of T cells in Graves' hyperthyroidism and ophthalmopathy. Broader study findings: Ophthalmopathy was distinguished from stable hyperthyroidism by 13 V-J signatures. Ophthalmopathy, which appeared later, was predicted by the model a median 6.5 months before onset.

The V segment lost 5 bases and the J segment 8 bases; nucleotides outside the gene matches: 9. The germline CDR1 and CDR2 sequences are SGHTA and FQGNSA. This CDR3 contains 16 residues. Stable disease denoted Graves' hyperthyroidism without ophthalmopathy progression within 18 months. The study excluded patients with uncontrolled infection, other autoimmune disease, pregnancy or lactation. The gene calls are TRBV7-2 and TRBJ2-1; 13 positions match TRBD2. The clonotype comes from a man between 50 and 59 years old with Graves' hyperthyroidism. Specimen: blood. The CDR3 here is CASSPRTSGSFDEQFF. The DNA of the CDR3 is TGTGCCAGCAGCCCGCGGACTAGCGGGAGTTTCGATGAGCAGTTCTTC.